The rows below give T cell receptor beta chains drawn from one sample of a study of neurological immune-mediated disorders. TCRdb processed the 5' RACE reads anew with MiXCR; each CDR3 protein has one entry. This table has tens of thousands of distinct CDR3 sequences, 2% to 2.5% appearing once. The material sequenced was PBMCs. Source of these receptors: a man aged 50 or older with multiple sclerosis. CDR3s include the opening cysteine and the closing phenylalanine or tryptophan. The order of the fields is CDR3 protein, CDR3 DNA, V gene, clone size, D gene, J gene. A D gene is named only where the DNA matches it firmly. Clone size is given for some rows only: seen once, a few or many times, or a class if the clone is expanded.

cdr3_aa: CSASGLAGVGETQYF; cdr3_nt: TGCAGTGCTAGCGGACTAGCGGGGGTCGGGGAGACCCAGTACTTC; v_call: TRBV20-1; clone_size: many; d_call: TRBD2; j_call: TRBJ2-5
cdr3_aa: CASSEPRTASTDTQYF; cdr3_nt: TGTGCCAGCAGTGAACCCCGGACTGCTAGCACAGATACGCAGTATTTT; v_call: TRBV25-1; clone_size: many; d_call: NA; j_call: TRBJ2-3
cdr3_aa: CASSPPLDSPLHF; cdr3_nt: TGTGCCAGCAGTCCTCCCCTGGATTCACCCCTCCACTTT; v_call: TRBV28; clone_size: many; d_call: NA; j_call: TRBJ1-6
cdr3_aa: CASSPTGEQNIQYF; cdr3_nt: TGTGCCAGCAGTCCTACAGGGGAACAAAACATTCAGTACTTC; v_call: TRBV12-3/TRBV12-4; clone_size: many; d_call: TRBD1; j_call: TRBJ2-4
cdr3_aa: CASSDSGAYNEQFF; cdr3_nt: TGTGCCAGCAGCGACAGCGGGGCCTACAATGAGCAGTTCTTC; v_call: TRBV2; clone_size: many; d_call: TRBD2; j_call: TRBJ2-1
cdr3_aa: CASRVQGSGANVLTF; cdr3_nt: TGCGCCAGCAGAGTACAGGGATCGGGGGCCAACGTCCTGACTTTC; v_call: TRBV5-1; clone_size: many; d_call: NA; j_call: TRBJ2-6
cdr3_aa: CASSLEQGGSPLHF; cdr3_nt: TGTGCCAGCAGTCTGGAACAGGGAGGGTCACCCCTCCACTTT; v_call: TRBV27; clone_size: many; d_call: NA; j_call: TRBJ1-6
cdr3_aa: CASSFHTSGGTYEQYF; cdr3_nt: TGTGCCAGCAGTTTCCACACTAGCGGGGGGACCTACGAGCAGTACTTC; v_call: TRBV6-2/TRBV6-3; clone_size: many; d_call: TRBD2; j_call: TRBJ2-7
cdr3_aa: CASMRGGTDTQYF; cdr3_nt: TGTGCCAGCATGAGAGGGGGCACAGATACGCAGTATTTT; v_call: TRBV28; clone_size: many; d_call: NA; j_call: TRBJ2-3
cdr3_aa: CSVVGQGIDEQFF; cdr3_nt: TGCAGCGTTGTGGGACAGGGTATCGATGAGCAGTTCTTC; v_call: TRBV29-1; clone_size: many; d_call: TRBD1; j_call: TRBJ2-1
cdr3_aa: CASSLFGGYGYTF; cdr3_nt: TGTGCCAGCAGTTTATTTGGGGGCTATGGCTACACCTTC; v_call: TRBV27; clone_size: many; d_call: NA; j_call: TRBJ1-2
cdr3_aa: CASSLVGAVAGGYEQYF; cdr3_nt: TGTGCCAGCAGCTTAGTGGGGGCCGTAGCGGGGGGCTACGAGCAGTACTTC; v_call: TRBV7-2; clone_size: many; d_call: TRBD2; j_call: TRBJ2-7
cdr3_aa: CASSELAGRGEQFF; cdr3_nt: TGTGCCAGCAGTGAACTGGCAGGGCGAGGTGAGCAGTTCTTC; v_call: TRBV6-1; clone_size: many; d_call: NA; j_call: TRBJ2-1
cdr3_aa: CASRSTTNEKLFF; cdr3_nt: TGTGCCAGCAGAAGCACAACTAATGAAAAACTGTTTTTT; v_call: TRBV7-2; clone_size: NA; d_call: NA; j_call: TRBJ1-4
cdr3_aa: CASSYQTEGNEQFF; cdr3_nt: TGCGCCAGCAGCTACCAGACAGAGGGCAATGAGCAGTTCTTC; v_call: TRBV5-1; clone_size: many; d_call: NA; j_call: TRBJ2-1
cdr3_aa: CASSFGQGARPGAQYF; cdr3_nt: TGCGCCAGCAGCTTCGGACAGGGGGCGCGCCCCGGGGCCCAGTACTTC; v_call: TRBV5-1; clone_size: many; d_call: TRBD1; j_call: TRBJ2-5
cdr3_aa: CASTMFNTDTQYF; cdr3_nt: TGTGCCAGCACTATGTTCAACACAGATACGCAGTATTTT; v_call: TRBV7-2; clone_size: many; d_call: NA; j_call: TRBJ2-3
cdr3_aa: CASSPEGHSYEQYF; cdr3_nt: TGCGCCAGCAGCCCGGAGGGACACTCCTACGAGCAGTACTTC; v_call: TRBV5-1; clone_size: many; d_call: NA; j_call: TRBJ2-7